This TCR beta chain came from a study of cytomegalovirus exposure and HLA in healthy donors. Study results and limitations: The investigators catalogued 150 to 200 TCR beta chains as cytomegalovirus-associated. The authors confirmed in vitro that three CMV-associated chains were specific for CMV antigens. Many donors carried some public TCRs, although rarity characterized most TCR sequences.

The germline CDR1 and CDR2 sequences are MNHEY and SVGAGI. Trimming took 4 bases from V and 7 from J; bases not matched to a gene: 4. The CDR3 has 13 amino acids. Sequenced by immunoSEQ multiplex PCR; TCRdb stores in-frame clones only, minus some. The sample records 150,000 to 200,000 clones, approximately 87% being singletons. Concerning this clone: What it binds is not known.

The sequence was collected from a woman aged 30 to 39 in good health and CMV-seronegative. This chain uses TRBV6-5 with TRBJ1-1, with TRBD1 matching over 9 bases. Sequenced material: PBMCs. In DNA, the CDR3 is TGTGCCAGCAGTTCCCCGGGACAGGGTGAAGCTTTCTTT. Translation: CASSSPGQGEAFF.